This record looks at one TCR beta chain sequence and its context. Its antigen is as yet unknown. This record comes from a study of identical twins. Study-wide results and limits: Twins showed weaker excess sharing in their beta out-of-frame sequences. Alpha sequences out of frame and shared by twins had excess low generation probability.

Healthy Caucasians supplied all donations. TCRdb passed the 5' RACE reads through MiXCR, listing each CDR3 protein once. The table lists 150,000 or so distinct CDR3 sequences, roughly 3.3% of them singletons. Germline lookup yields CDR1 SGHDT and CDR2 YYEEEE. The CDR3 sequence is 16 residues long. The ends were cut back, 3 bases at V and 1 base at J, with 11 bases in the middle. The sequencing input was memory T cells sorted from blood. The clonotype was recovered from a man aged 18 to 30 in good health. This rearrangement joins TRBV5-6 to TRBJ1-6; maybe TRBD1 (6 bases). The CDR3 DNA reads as TGTGCCAGCAGCTCACAGGGTCTGTCCTATAATTCACCCCTCCACTTT. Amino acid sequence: CASSSQGLSYNSPLHF.